Shown below are 13 T cell receptor beta chains from a single sample sequenced in a study of cytomegalovirus exposure and HLA in healthy donors. The PCR made use of 60 Vbeta and 13 Jbeta primers. The assay was immunoSEQ multiplex PCR, and TCRdb's table has in-frame clones only and misses some. The data hold 65,000 to 90,000 clones, with about 69% observed a single time. Input material: PBMCs. The receptors shown here come from a woman aged 40 to 50 in good health and CMV-seropositive.

This clone was found a few times. J is TRBJ2-7 and V is TRBV9; D perhaps matches TRBD1 (5 bases). The germline CDR1 and CDR2 sequences are SGDLS and YYNGEE. The CDR3 consists of 14 residues. Trimming removed 4 bases from V and 2 bases from J, with 13 bases in between. This CDR3 reads CASSIGHGTYEQYF. For the CDR3, the DNA is TGTGCCAGCAGCATTGGACACGGAACCTACGAGCAGTACTTC.

The V and J genes are TRBV13 and TRBJ1-6; D is unclear. Trimming took off 3 bases at V and 0 bases at J, with 9 bases between the two ends. This CDR3 has 16 residues. Per germline, CDR1 PRHDT and CDR2 FYEKMQ (reference sequence). This CDR3 is CASSFSESSYNSPLHF. The CDR3 nucleotides are TGTGCCAGCAGCTTCTCGGAGAGCTCCTATAATTCACCCCTCCACTTT.

The J gene is TRBJ1-2, the V gene TRBV7-2; D not resolved. The CDR3 totals 15 residues. Germline CDR1 is SGHTA and CDR2 is FQGNSA. Trimming removed 1 base at V and 7 bases at J, with 16 bases between. CDR3 region: CASSLGEAGSGGYTF. The DNA for the CDR3 is TGTGCCAGCAGCTTAGGAGAAGCCGGTTCGGGTGGCTACACCTTC.

The chain couples TRBV9 to TRBJ1-2; 7 nucleotides match TRBD1. The length of the CDR3 is 16 residues. The V segment lost 2 bases and the J segment 2 bases; nucleotides outside the gene matches: 9. CDR1 SGDLS and CDR2 YYNGEE come from the germline V gene. The CDR3 bases are TGTGCCAGCAGCGTTCTGACAGGGCCCTCGAACTATGGCTACACCTTC. It yields the protein CASSVLTGPSNYGYTF.

V usage is TRBV11-2 and J usage is TRBJ1-2; TRBD1 matches 9 bases. There are 13 residues in the CDR3. The V segment lost 4 bases and the J segment 8 bases; nucleotides outside the gene matches: 5. The germline gives CDR1 SGHAT, CDR2 FQNNGV. CDR3 in amino acids: CASSSTGGAGYTF. Written as DNA, the CDR3 is TGTGCCAGCAGCTCTACAGGGGGCGCAGGCTACACCTTC. The full variable domain, with the rest looked up from reference TRBV11-2 and TRBJ1-2, is EAGVAQSPRYKIIEKRQSVAFWCNPISGHATLYWYQQILGQGPKLLIQFQNNGVVDDSQLPKDRFSAERLKGVDSTLKIQPAKLEDSAVYLCASSSTGGAGYTFGSGTRLTVV.

This clone was seen more than once but under ten times. The gene calls are TRBV5-8 and TRBJ1-2; D not resolved. V was pared by 0 bases and J by 0 bases, with 9 bases between. Germline CDR1 reads SGHTS; CDR2 reads YDEGEE. The CDR3 totals 15 residues. CDR3 coding DNA: TGTGCCAGCAGCTTGGGTGCACTAGCTAACTATGGCTACACCTTC. Translating gives CASSLGALANYGYTF. Looking up the rest from reference TRBV5-8 and TRBJ1-2 gives the full variable domain: EAGVTQSPTHLIKTRGQQATLRCSPISGHTSVYWYQQALGLGLQFLLWYDEGEERNRGNFPPRFSGRQFPNYSSELNVNALELEDSALYLCASSLGALANYGYTFGSGTRLTVV.

The rearrangement links TRBV7-8 to TRBJ1-5; 10 nucleotides align to TRBD1. V was pared by 3 bases and J by 2 bases, with 7 bases of the junction left unmatched. The CDR3 extends over 17 amino acids. CDR1 is SGHVS and CDR2 is FQNEAQ in the germline V gene. Here the CDR3 reads CASSFGTGAIGNQPQHF. CDR3 bases: TGTGCCAGCAGCTTTGGGACAGGGGCTATTGGCAATCAGCCCCAGCATTTT.

The rearrangement uses TRBV6-5 and TRBJ1-1; D possibly corresponds to TRBD1 (6 bases). Trimming took off 3 bases at V and 8 bases at J, with 16 bases between the two ends. The CDR3 sequence is 14 residues long. Germline V gene sequence: CDR1 MNHEY, CDR2 SVGAGI. The DNA of the CDR3 is TGTGCCAGCAGTTATAGTGCACAGGGCCCCGAAGCTTTCTTT. As protein: CASSYSAQGPEAFF.

This clone was seen only once. The chain couples TRBV5-6 to TRBJ2-6; no firm D call. The CDR3 totals 16 residues. Germline CDR1 reads SGHDT; CDR2 reads YYEEEE. V shed 2 bases and J shed 1 base, with 10 bases lying between them. The CDR3 spells CASSLLWASGANVLTF. In DNA form, the CDR3 reads TGTGCCAGCAGCTTATTATGGGCTTCTGGGGCCAACGTCCTGACTTTC. The whole variable domain, filled in from reference TRBV5-6 and TRBJ2-6, reads DAGVTQSPTHLIKTRGQQVTLRCSPKSGHDTVSWYQQALGQGPQFIFQYYEEEERQRGNFPDRFSGHQFPNYSSELNVNALLLGDSALYLCASSLLWASGANVLTFGAGSRLTVL.

This sequence joins TRBV6-5 and TRBJ1-2; D may be TRBD1 (6 bases). CDR3 length: 13 residues. Germline lookup yields CDR1 MNHEY and CDR2 SVGAGI. The ends were cut back, 5 bases at V and 5 bases at J, with 12 bases in the middle. The CDR3 bases are TGTGCCAGCAGTGGTTCGCAGGGGTATGGCTACACCTTC. Amino acids: CASSGSQGYGYTF.

The chain carries TRBV5-6 and TRBJ2-2; TRBD2 is a possible D gene (5 bases). The CDR3 has 15 residues. The germline CDR1 and CDR2 sequences are SGHDT and YYEEEE. Trimming shortened V by 1 base and J by 2 bases, and 9 bases separated the two germline ends. The CDR3 DNA sequence: TGTGCCAGCAGCTTGATAGCGACAAACACCGGGGAGCTGTTTTTT. This gives the protein CASSLIATNTGELFF.

The rearrangement uses TRBV5-1 and TRBJ2-1, with D possibly TRBD2 on 6 matching bases. In germline, CDR1 is SGHRS, CDR2 YFSETQ. The CDR3 totals 14 residues. V was shortened by 2 bases and J by 6 bases, with 12 bases between the two germline ends. The CDR3, as DNA: TGCGCCAGCAGCTTACTAGCTCACCCCAATGAGCAGTTCTTC. Its protein is CASSLLAHPNEQFF.

This clone was observed a handful of times. The chain uses TRBV10-3 and TRBJ1-4; D is ambiguous. The germline V and J ends were trimmed by 0 bases and 3 bases, with 8 bases remaining between them. The germline V gene has CDR1 ENHRY and CDR2 SYGVKD. The CDR3 is 15 residues long. DNA of the CDR3: TGTGCCATCAGTGAGTCGGGTCTAGCTAATGAAAAACTGTTTTTT. Translated, it gives CAISESGLANEKLFF.